This TCR beta chain was recovered during a study of cytomegalovirus exposure and HLA in healthy donors. Study-wide results and caveats: Sequencing artifact likely explains a cluster of highly shared sequence variants.

CDR3 length: 15 amino acids. Looked up from germline, CDR1 is SEHNR and CDR2 is FQNEAQ (reference sequence). In this sample, this clone turned up once. The antigen is unknown. A junction boundary mismatches the germline segment, possibly from a read error. PCR employed 60 Vbeta and 13 Jbeta primers. The assay was immunoSEQ multiplex PCR, and TCRdb's table has in-frame clones only and misses some. The repertoire holds tens of thousands of clones, with approximately 80% as singletons. The sequencing input was PBMCs. This TCR came from a man between 25 and 39 years old in good health and CMV-seronegative. This rearrangement joins TRBV7-9 to TRBJ1-2, with 8 bases that match TRBD1. In DNA, the CDR3 is TGTTCCAGCAGCTTAGTATCAGGGGGCAGCTATGGCTACACCTTC. Its protein product is CSSSLVSGGSYGYTF.